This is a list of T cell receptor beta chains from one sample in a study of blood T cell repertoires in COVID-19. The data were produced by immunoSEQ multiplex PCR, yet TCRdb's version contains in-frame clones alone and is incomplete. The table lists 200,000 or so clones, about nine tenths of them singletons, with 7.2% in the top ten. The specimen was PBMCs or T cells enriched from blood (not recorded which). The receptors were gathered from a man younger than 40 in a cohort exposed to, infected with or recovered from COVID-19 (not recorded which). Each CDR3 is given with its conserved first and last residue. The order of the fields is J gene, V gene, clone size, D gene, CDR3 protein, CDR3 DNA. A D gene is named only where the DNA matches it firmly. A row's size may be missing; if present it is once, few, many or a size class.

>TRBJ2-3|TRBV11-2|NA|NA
CASSPGGGDTQYF
TGTGCCAGCAGCCCCGGAGGAGGAGATACGCAGTATTTT
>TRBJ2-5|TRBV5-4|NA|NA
CASSLTGPRETQYF
TGTGCCAGCAGCTTGACAGGGCCCCGGGAGACCCAGTACTTC
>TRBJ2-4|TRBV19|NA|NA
CASSIVGVFAKNIQYF
TGTGCCAGTAGTATAGTGGGAGTTTTCGCCAAAAACATTCAGTACTTC
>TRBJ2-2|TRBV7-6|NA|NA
CASSSPELNFSQGSGQIGELFF
TGTGCCAGCAGCTCCCCGGAATTAAATTTTTCGCAGGGATCTGGGCAAATCGGGGAGCTGTTTTTT
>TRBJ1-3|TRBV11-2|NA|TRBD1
CASSLDPPGQGLGNTIYF
TGTGCCAGCAGCTTAGATCCCCCCGGACAGGGGTTAGGAAACACCATATATTTT
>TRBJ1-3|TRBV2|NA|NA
CASTPTSSGNTIYF
TGTGCCAGCACCCCCACATCTTCTGGAAACACCATATATTTT
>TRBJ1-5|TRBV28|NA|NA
CASSSGRGPSQPQHF
TGTGCCAGCAGTTCCGGGAGGGGACCGTCTCAGCCCCAGCATTTT
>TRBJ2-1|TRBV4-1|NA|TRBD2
CASSPAAAGFDEQFF
TGCGCCAGCAGCCCCGCAGCAGCGGGATTCGATGAGCAGTTCTTC
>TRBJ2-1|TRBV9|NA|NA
CASSVGAQSSYNEQFF
TGTGCCAGCAGCGTAGGGGCTCAGAGCTCCTACAATGAGCAGTTCTTC
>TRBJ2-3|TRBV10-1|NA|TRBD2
CASTASGSTDTQYF
TGCGCCAGCACGGCTAGCGGGAGCACAGATACGCAGTATTTT
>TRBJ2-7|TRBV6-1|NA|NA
CASSEFRGNYEQYF
TGTGCCAGCAGTGAATTCAGGGGTAACTACGAGCAGTACTTC
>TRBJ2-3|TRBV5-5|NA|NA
CASSLGLRGMNTQYF
TGTGCCAGCAGCTTGGGCCTCAGGGGAATGAATACGCAGTATTTT
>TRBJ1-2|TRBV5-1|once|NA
CASSLVSSYGYTF
TGCGCCAGCAGCTTGGTTTCCAGTTATGGCTACACCTTC
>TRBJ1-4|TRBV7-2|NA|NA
CASSDTTGFGEKLFF
TGTGCCAGCAGCGACACGACAGGATTCGGGGAAAAACTGTTTTTT
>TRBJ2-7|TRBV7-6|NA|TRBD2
CASSLVREGYEQYF
TGTGCCAGCAGCTTAGTAAGGGAGGGCTACGAGCAGTACTTC
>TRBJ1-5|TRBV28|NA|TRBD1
CASRPGQAGNNQPQHF
TGTGCCAGCAGACCCGGACAGGCCGGAAACAATCAGCCCCAGCATTTT
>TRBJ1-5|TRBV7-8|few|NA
CASSFRGPDQPQHF
TGTGCCAGCAGCTTTAGGGGTCCGGATCAGCCCCAGCATTTT
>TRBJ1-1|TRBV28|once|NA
CASSLRYRDDTEAFF
TGTGCCAGCAGTTTAAGGTACAGGGACGACACTGAAGCTTTCTTT
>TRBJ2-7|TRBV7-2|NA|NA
CASSLAPSSYEQYF
TGTGCCAGCAGCTTAGCCCCGTCGTCCTACGAGCAGTACTTC
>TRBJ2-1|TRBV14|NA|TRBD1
CASSQSGTGGRNEQFF
TGTGCCAGCAGCCAGTCCGGGACAGGGGGCAGGAATGAGCAGTTCTTC
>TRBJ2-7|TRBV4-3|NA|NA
CASSFSGGFNEQYF
TGCGCCAGCAGCTTCTCTGGGGGCTTCAACGAGCAGTACTTC
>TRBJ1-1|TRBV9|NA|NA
CASSVGGLTEAFF
TGTGCCAGCAGCGTAGGGGGGCTCACTGAAGCTTTCTTT
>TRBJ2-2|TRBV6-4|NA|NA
CASSEFRGSTGELFF
TGTGCCAGCAGTGAATTTCGGGGTTCGACCGGGGAGCTGTTTTTT
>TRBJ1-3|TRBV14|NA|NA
CASSHLTGHLSGNTIYF
TGTGCCAGCAGCCACCTAACAGGGCACCTCTCTGGAAACACCATATATTTT
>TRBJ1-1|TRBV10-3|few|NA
CAIRYGERHTEAFF
TGTGCCATCAGATATGGGGAGAGACACACTGAAGCTTTCTTT
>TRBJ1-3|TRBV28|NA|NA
CASSLRRLHF
TGTGCCAGCAGTCTACGCAGACTACATTTT
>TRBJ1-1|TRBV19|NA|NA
CASSIAGGLNTEAFF
TGTGCCAGTAGTATAGCCGGGGGGCTGAACACTGAAGCTTTCTTT
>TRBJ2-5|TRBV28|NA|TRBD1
CASSTTGGLLETQYF
TGTGCCAGCAGTACTACAGGGGGTCTTTTAGAGACCCAGTACTTC
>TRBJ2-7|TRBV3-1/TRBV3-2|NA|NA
CASSPRLGKSYEQYF
TGTGCCAGCAGCCCGCGACTAGGAAAAAGCTACGAGCAGTACTTC
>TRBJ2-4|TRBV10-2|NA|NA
CASRDEAGLAKNIQYF
TGCGCCAGCAGAGATGAGGCGGGACTAGCCAAAAACATTCAGTACTTC
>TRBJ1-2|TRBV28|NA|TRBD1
CASSGGTGRLSSYGYTF
TGTGCCAGCAGTGGGGGGACAGGCCGACTCTCTAGCTATGGCTACACCTTC
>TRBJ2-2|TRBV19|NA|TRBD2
CASSSGRGTGELFF
TGTGCCAGTAGTAGCGGGAGAGGCACCGGGGAGCTGTTTTTT
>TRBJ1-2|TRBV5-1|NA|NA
CASSSGLPAVYGYTF
TGCGCCAGCAGCTCGGGACTCCCAGCGGTCTATGGCTACACCTTC
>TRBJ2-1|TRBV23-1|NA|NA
CASSQFHPVVTYNEQFF
TGCGCCAGCAGTCAATTTCACCCCGTTGTGACATACAATGAGCAGTTCTTC
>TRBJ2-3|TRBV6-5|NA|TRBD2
CASERGGTDTQYF
TGTGCCAGTGAACGGGGGGGCACAGATACGCAGTATTTT
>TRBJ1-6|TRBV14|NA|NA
CASSQGAGGTLHF
TGTGCCAGCAGCCAAGGAGCGGGAGGGACCCTCCACTTT
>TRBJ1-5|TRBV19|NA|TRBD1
CASSLGTGDPQHF
TGTGCCAGTAGCCTCGGGACAGGGGATCCCCAGCATTTT
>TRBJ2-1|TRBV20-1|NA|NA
CSASPESSYNEQFF
TGCAGTGCTAGTCCGGAGAGCTCCTACAATGAGCAGTTCTTC